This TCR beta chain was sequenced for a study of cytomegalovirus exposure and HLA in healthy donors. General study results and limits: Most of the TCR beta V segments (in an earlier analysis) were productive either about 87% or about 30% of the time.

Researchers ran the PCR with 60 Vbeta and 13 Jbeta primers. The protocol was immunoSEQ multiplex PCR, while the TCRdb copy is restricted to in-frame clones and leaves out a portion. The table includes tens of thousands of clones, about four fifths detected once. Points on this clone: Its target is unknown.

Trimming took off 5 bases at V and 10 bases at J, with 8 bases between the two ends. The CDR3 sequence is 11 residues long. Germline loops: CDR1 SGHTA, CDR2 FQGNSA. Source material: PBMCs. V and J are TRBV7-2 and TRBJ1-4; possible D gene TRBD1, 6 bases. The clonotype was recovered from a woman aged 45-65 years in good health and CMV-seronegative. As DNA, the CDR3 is TGTGCCAGCAGCATGGGGGCAAAACTGTTTTTT. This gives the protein CASSMGAKLFF.